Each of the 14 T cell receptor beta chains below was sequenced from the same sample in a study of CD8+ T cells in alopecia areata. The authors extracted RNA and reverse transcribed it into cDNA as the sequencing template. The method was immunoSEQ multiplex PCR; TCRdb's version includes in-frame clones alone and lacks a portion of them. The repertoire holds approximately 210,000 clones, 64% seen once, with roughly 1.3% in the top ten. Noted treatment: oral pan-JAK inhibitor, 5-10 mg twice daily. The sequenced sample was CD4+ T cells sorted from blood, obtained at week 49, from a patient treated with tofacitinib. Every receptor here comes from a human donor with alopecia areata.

CDR3 in DNA: TGTGCCTGGATCCAGGGAGGGGGTTGGGCAGATACGCAGTATTTT. It codes for CAWIQGGGWADTQYF. V and J are TRBV30 and TRBJ2-3; weak D call: TRBD2 (7 bases). The V gene lost 4 bases and the J gene lost 4 bases, with 18 bases spanning the gap. This CDR3 spans 15 amino acids. CDR1 and CDR2 from the germline V gene are GTSNPN and SVGIG (reference sequence).

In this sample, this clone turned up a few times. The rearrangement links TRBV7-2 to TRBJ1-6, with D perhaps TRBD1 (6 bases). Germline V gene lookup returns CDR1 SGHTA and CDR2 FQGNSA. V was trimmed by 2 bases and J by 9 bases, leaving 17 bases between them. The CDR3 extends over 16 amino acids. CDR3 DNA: TGTGCCAGCAGCTTAAATCACCCAGGGGCCGGTTCACCCCTCCACTTT. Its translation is CASSLNHPGAGSPLHF. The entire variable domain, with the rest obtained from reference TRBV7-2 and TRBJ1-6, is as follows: GAGVSQSPSNKVTEKGKDVELRCDPISGHTALYWYRQSLGQGLEFLIYFQGNSAPDKSGLPSDRFSAERTGGSVSTLTIQRTQQEDSAVYLCASSLNHPGAGSPLHFGNGTRLTVT.

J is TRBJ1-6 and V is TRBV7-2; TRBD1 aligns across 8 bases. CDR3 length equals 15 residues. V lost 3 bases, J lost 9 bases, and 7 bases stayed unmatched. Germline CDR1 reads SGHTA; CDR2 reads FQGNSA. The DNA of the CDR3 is TGTGCCAGCAGCTTGACAGGGGTTTGGGGTTCACCCCTCCACTTT. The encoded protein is CASSLTGVWGSPLHF.

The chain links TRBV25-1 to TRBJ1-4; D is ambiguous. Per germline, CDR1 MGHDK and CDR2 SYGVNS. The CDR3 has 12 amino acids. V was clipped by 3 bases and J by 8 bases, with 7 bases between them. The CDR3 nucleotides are TGTGCCAGCAGTGACCAGAGGGAAAAACTGTTTTTT. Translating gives CASSDQREKLFF.

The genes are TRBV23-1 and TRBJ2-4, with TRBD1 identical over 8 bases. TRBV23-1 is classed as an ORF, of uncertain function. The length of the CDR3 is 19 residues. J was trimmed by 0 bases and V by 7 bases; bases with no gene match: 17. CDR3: CASIDRGGRTTLAKNIQYF. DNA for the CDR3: TGCGCCAGCATAGACAGGGGCGGACGTACTACCTTAGCCAAAAACATTCAGTACTTC.

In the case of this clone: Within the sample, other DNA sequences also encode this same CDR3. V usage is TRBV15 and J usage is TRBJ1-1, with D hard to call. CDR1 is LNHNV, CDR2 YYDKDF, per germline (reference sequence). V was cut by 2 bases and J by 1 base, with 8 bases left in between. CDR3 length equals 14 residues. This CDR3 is CATSRPGGNTEAFF. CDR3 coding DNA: TGTGCCACCAGCAGACCAGGCGGGAACACTGAAGCTTTCTTT.

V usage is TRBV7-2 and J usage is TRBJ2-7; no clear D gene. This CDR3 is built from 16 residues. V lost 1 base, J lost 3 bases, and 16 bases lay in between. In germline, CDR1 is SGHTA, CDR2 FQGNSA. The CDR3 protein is CASSLDPLERYYEQYF. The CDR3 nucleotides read TGTGCCAGCAGCTTAGACCCTCTTGAAAGATACTACGAGCAGTACTTC.

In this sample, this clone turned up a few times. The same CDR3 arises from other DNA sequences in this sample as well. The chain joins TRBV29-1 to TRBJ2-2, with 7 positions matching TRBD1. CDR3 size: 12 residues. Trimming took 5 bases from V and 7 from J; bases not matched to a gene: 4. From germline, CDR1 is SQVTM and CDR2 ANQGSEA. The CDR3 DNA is TGCAGCGTTTCACAGGGGAGCGGGGAGCTGTTTTTT. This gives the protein CSVSQGSGELFF.

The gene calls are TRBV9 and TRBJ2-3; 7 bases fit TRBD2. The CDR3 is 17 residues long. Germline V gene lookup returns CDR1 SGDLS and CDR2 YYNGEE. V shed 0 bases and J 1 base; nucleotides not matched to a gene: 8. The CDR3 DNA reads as TGTGCCAGCAGCGTAGCACGTTCGAGCGGGGGCACAGATACGCAGTATTTT. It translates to CASSVARSSGGTDTQYF. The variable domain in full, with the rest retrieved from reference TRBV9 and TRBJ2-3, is DSGVTQTPKHLITATGQRVTLRCSPRSGDLSVYWYQQSLDQGLQFLIQYYNGEERAKGNILERFSAQQFPDLHSELNLSSLELGDSALYFCASSVARSSGGTDTQYFGPGTRLTVL.

The CDR3 protein is CAWTDSYYGYTF. In nucleotides, the CDR3 is TGTGCCTGGACGGACAGCTACTATGGCTACACCTTC. The chain links TRBV30 to TRBJ1-2, with D possibly matching TRBD1 (6 bases). CDR1 and CDR2 from the germline V gene are GTSNPN and SVGIG (reference sequence). The CDR3 has 12 residues. Trimming removed 4 bases from V and 3 bases from J, with 9 bases in between.

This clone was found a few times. The CDR3 loop is CASSTSLKETQYF. In DNA form, the CDR3 reads TGTGCCAGCAGTACTAGCCTTAAAGAGACCCAGTACTTC. The J gene is TRBJ2-5, the V gene TRBV6-5, with a tentative D call TRBD2 (6 bases). V lost 5 bases and J 3 bases, leaving 10 bases between the germline ends. The CDR3 has 13 residues. The germline V gene has CDR1 MNHEY and CDR2 SVGAGI.

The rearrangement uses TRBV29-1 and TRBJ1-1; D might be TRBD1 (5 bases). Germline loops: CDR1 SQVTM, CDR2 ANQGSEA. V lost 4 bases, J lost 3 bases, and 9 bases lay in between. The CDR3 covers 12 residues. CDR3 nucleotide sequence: TGCAGCGTTGCTCGGGGGGACACTGAAGCTTTCTTT. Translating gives CSVARGDTEAFF.

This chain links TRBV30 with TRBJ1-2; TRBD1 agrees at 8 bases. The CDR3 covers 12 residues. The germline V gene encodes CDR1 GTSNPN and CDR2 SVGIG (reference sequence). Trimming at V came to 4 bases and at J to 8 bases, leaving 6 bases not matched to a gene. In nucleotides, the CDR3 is TGTGCCTGGATTCGGACAGGGAGCGGCTACACCTTC. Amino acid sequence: CAWIRTGSGYTF.

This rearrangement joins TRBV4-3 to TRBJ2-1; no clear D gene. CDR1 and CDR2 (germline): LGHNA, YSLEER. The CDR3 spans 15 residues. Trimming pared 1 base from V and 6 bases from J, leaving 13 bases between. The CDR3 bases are TGCGCCAGCAGCCAAGGGGTCGTGCGAACCAATGAGCAGTTCTTC. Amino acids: CASSQGVVRTNEQFF.